The 19 T cell receptor beta chains below were found in one sample sequenced in a study of cytomegalovirus exposure and HLA in healthy donors. The PCR had 60 Vbeta and 13 Jbeta primers. Only in-frame clones appear in the TCRdb table, and some are missing; sequencing was by immunoSEQ multiplex PCR. The table records roughly 110,000 clones, 74% of them present only once. Sequencing used PBMCs. The receptors stem from a woman aged 40 to 50 in good health and CMV-seropositive.

The chain has TRBV5-4 and TRBJ2-7; a weak D match, TRBD2 (6 bases). With 2 bases removed from V and 6 bases from J, the gap between germline ends came to 12 bases. CDR3 length: 13 residues. CDR1 and CDR2 from the germline V gene are SGHNT and YYREEE (reference sequence). The CDR3 loop is CASSFEWRGEQYF. For the CDR3, the DNA is TGTGCCAGCAGCTTCGAATGGCGGGGCGAGCAGTACTTC. Together with reference TRBV5-4 and TRBJ2-7, the CDR3 gives the full variable domain: ETGVTQSPTHLIKTRGQQVTLRCSSQSGHNTVSWYQQALGQGPQFIFQYYREEENGRGNFPPRFSGLQFPNYSSELNVNALELDDSALYLCASSFEWRGEQYFGPGTRLTVT.

Remarks on this clone: This specimen includes other DNA sequences encoding the same CDR3. This chain joins TRBV11-3 and TRBJ1-1; D perhaps matches TRBD1 (6 bases). This CDR3 is built from 14 residues. The germline V gene encodes CDR1 SGHNT and CDR2 YENEEA. The V and J ends lost 5 bases and 1 base respectively, with 11 bases between them. In DNA, the CDR3 is TGTGCCAGCAGCCCCGGCAGGGGGAACACTGAAGCTTTCTTT. Its translation is CASSPGRGNTEAFF.

The chain is built from TRBV5-1 and TRBJ1-6; D is possibly TRBD1 (6 bases). CDR3 length: 15 residues. In germline, CDR1 is SGHRS, CDR2 YFSETQ. Trimming cost V 4 bases and J 4 bases, with 12 bases left between them. The CDR3 DNA follows: TGCGCCAGCAGCCCCAGGACAGATTATAATTCACCCCTCCACTTT. Amino acids: CASSPRTDYNSPLHF.

This clone was observed a few times. The chain joins TRBV18 to TRBJ2-1; D perhaps matches TRBD1 (5 bases). Germline assignment: CDR1 KGHSH and CDR2 LQKENI. CDR3 length: 14 residues. The V end lost 0 bases, the J end lost 11 bases, and 14 bases lay between the germline ends. The CDR3 DNA reads as TGTGCCAGCTCACCACCCATGGGCCAGGGAAAGCAGTTCTTC. Translating gives CASSPPMGQGKQFF.

V and J are TRBV7-2 and TRBJ1-4; TRBD1 might be the D (6 bases). V was trimmed by 5 bases and J by 8 bases, leaving 15 bases between them. Germline values: CDR1 SGHTA, CDR2 FQGNSA. The CDR3 totals 14 residues. This chain's CDR3 is CASSPGRGNEKLFF. Here the CDR3 DNA reads TGTGCCAGCAGCCCGGGGAGGGGGAACGAAAAACTGTTTTTT. Full variable domain (missing parts from reference TRBV7-2 and TRBJ1-4): GAGVSQSPSNKVTEKGKDVELRCDPISGHTALYWYRQSLGQGLEFLIYFQGNSAPDKSGLPSDRFSAERTGGSVSTLTIQRTQQEDSAVYLCASSPGRGNEKLFFGSGTQLSVL.

In its sample, this clone was seen a few times. The genes are TRBV2 and TRBJ2-1; TRBD2 matches 9 bases. Trimming at V came to 4 bases and at J to 3 bases, leaving 4 bases not matched to a gene. The V gene's germline CDR1 is SNHLY and CDR2 FYNNEI. The CDR3 extends over 15 amino acids. For the CDR3, the DNA is TGTGCCAGCAGTGCGGGAGCGGGGGGCTACAATGAGCAGTTCTTC. It codes for CASSAGAGGYNEQFF. The full variable domain, in which reference TRBV2 and TRBJ2-1 provide the parts outside the CDR3, is EPEVTQTPSHQVTQMGQEVILRCVPISNHLYFYWYRQILGQKVEFLVSFYNNEISEKSEIFDDQFSVERPDGSNFTLKIRSTKLEDSAMYFCASSAGAGGYNEQFFGPGTRLTVL.

This chain links TRBV5-4 with TRBJ2-5, with D perhaps matching TRBD2 (6 bases). Deletions cut 4 bases from V and 5 bases from J, with 15 bases between. This CDR3 spans 14 amino acids. Germline CDR1 is SGHNT and CDR2 is YYREEE (reference sequence). The CDR3 protein is CASSADPGGETQYF. DNA of the CDR3: TGTGCCAGCAGCGCGGACCCCGGAGGGGAGACCCAGTACTTC. The full variable domain, with the rest looked up from reference TRBV5-4 and TRBJ2-5, is ETGVTQSPTHLIKTRGQQVTLRCSSQSGHNTVSWYQQALGQGPQFIFQYYREEENGRGNFPPRFSGLQFPNYSSELNVNALELDDSALYLCASSADPGGETQYFGPGTRLLVL.

CDR3 nucleotides: TGTGCCAGCAGCTTACCCCGGGACAGCACTGAAGCTTTCTTT. Encoded protein: CASSLPRDSTEAFF. This rearrangement joins TRBV11-2 to TRBJ1-1; 7 bases are a match to TRBD1. CDR3 length: 14 amino acids. V shed 2 bases and J 4 bases; nucleotides not matched to a gene: 4. CDR1 and CDR2 from the germline V gene are SGHAT and FQNNGV.

The genes are TRBV10-3 and TRBJ1-1; D remains unclear. There are 13 residues in the CDR3. CDR1 and CDR2 (germline): ENHRY, SYGVKD. Trimming took 7 bases from V and 1 from J, leaving 10 bases between them. In DNA, the CDR3 is TGTGCCATCACCGCGCAAAAGAACACTGAAGCTTTCTTT. Its translation is CAITAQKNTEAFF.

This clone was recorded a few times. This chain uses TRBV11-1 with TRBJ2-3; TRBD2 matches at 11 bases. This CDR3 is built from 19 residues. J lost 2 bases, V lost 3 bases, and 13 bases had no gene match. CDR1 and CDR2 from the germline V gene are SGHAT and FQDESV (reference sequence). The CDR3 DNA is TGTGCCAGCAGCTTCGGTAGCGGGGGGGCCGGGTATGCCACAGATACGCAGTATTTT. It yields the protein CASSFGSGGAGYATDTQYF.

V is TRBV2 and J is TRBJ1-4; D remains unclear. This CDR3 comprises 13 residues. Deletions cut 3 bases from V and 5 bases from J, with 7 bases between. CDR1 and CDR2 (germline): SNHLY, FYNNEI. For the CDR3, the DNA is TGTGCCAGCAGTGAGAGGTCGAATGAAAAACTGTTTTTT. Its protein product is CASSERSNEKLFF.

The genes are TRBV7-2 and TRBJ2-5; D unresolved. The length of the CDR3 is 13 residues. The V gene's germline CDR1 is SGHTA and CDR2 FQGNSA. V was cut by 5 bases and J by 5 bases, with 12 bases left in between. The CDR3 sequence is CASSTSWSETQYF. The CDR3 nucleotides read TGTGCCAGCAGCACTTCATGGTCGGAGACCCAGTACTTC. Full variable domain (outside the CDR3, taken from reference TRBV7-2 and TRBJ2-5): GAGVSQSPSNKVTEKGKDVELRCDPISGHTALYWYRQSLGQGLEFLIYFQGNSAPDKSGLPSDRFSAERTGGSVSTLTIQRTQQEDSAVYLCASSTSWSETQYFGPGTRLLVL.

This clone appeared a few times. The chain carries TRBV30 and TRBJ1-2; 7 bases match TRBD1. The CDR3 loop spans 13 amino acids. Looked up from germline, CDR1 is GTSNPN and CDR2 is SVGIG (reference sequence). With V trimmed by 2 bases and J by 8 bases, 8 bases remained unmatched. The CDR3 nucleotides read TGTGCCTGGAGTAAAAGGCAGGGGGGCGGCTACACCTTC. It translates to CAWSKRQGGGYTF.

This clone was picked up a small number of times. The chain employs TRBV7-6 and TRBJ2-1; D is possibly TRBD2 (7 bases). Germline loops: CDR1 SGHVS, CDR2 FNYEAQ. CDR3 length equals 15 residues. Trimming stripped 0 bases from V and 4 bases from J, with 10 bases between. The CDR3 reads CASSLAGGLYNEQFF. CDR3 in DNA: TGTGCCAGCAGCTTAGCGGGGGGGCTATACAATGAGCAGTTCTTC.

The chain links TRBV10-3 to TRBJ1-1; D is possibly TRBD1 (5 bases). In germline, CDR1 is ENHRY, CDR2 SYGVKD. This CDR3 contains 16 residues. The germline V and J ends were trimmed by 0 bases and 5 bases, with 16 bases remaining between them. The CDR3 DNA reads as TGTGCCATCAGTGAGTCTGGAGGGGCTGGGATTACTGAAGCTTTCTTT. Translated, it gives CAISESGGAGITEAFF.

J is TRBJ2-1 and V is TRBV30, with 9 bases matching TRBD1. The V gene's germline CDR1 is GTSNPN and CDR2 SVGIG (reference sequence). V was pared by 5 bases and J by 6 bases, with 5 bases of the junction left unmatched. This CDR3 contains 13 residues. CDR3 in amino acids: CAWSGQGFNEQFF. The DNA of the CDR3 is TGTGCCTGGTCGGGACAGGGTTTCAATGAGCAGTTCTTC.

The genes are TRBV7-9 and TRBJ2-7; 7 bases align to TRBD2. J lost 6 bases, V lost 5 bases, and 10 bases had no gene match. The CDR3 totals 14 residues. Germline values: CDR1 SEHNR, CDR2 FQNEAQ (reference sequence). CDR3 amino acids: CASSPDWGGAEQYF. The CDR3 DNA is TGTGCCAGCAGCCCAGATTGGGGGGGAGCCGAGCAGTACTTC.

The rearrangement joins TRBV15 to TRBJ1-1; D is unresolved. V shed 3 bases and J shed 1 base, with 6 bases lying between them. CDR3 length: 13 residues. CDR1 and CDR2 from the germline V gene are LNHNV and YYDKDF (reference sequence). The CDR3 DNA sequence: TGTGCCACCAGCAGTTTCGGGAACACTGAAGCTTTCTTT. It translates to CATSSFGNTEAFF.

V usage is TRBV12-2 and J usage is TRBJ2-5; the D call TRBD1 from the table was never checked on the DNA. TRBV12-2 is labeled a pseudogene. The CDR3 sequence is 15 residues long. Written as DNA, the CDR3 is TGTGCAAGTCGCTTAGCGGGGGCGGATAGGGAGACCCAGTACTTC. It encodes CASRLAGADRETQYF.